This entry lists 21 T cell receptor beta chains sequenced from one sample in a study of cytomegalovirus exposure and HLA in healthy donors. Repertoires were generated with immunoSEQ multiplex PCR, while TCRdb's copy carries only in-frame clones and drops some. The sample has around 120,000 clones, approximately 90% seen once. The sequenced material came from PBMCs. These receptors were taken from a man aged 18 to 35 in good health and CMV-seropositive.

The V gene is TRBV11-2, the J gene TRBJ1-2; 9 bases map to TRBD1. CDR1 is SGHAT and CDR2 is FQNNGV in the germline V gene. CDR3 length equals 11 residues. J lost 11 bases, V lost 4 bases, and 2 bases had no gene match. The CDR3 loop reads CASSSGQGYTF. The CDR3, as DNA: TGTGCCAGCAGCTCCGGACAGGGGTACACCTTC.

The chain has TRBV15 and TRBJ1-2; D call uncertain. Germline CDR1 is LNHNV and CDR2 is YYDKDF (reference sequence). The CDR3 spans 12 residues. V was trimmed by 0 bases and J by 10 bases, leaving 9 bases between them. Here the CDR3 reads CATSRDRDHYTF. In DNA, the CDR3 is TGTGCCACCAGCAGAGATCGCGATCACTACACCTTC.

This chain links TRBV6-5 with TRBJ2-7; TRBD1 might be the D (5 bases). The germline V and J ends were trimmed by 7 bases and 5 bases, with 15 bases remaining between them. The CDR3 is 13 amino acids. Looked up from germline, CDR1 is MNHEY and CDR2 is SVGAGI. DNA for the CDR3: TGTGCCAGCACCACCCATTTAGGGGACGAGCAGTACTTC. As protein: CASTTHLGDEQYF.

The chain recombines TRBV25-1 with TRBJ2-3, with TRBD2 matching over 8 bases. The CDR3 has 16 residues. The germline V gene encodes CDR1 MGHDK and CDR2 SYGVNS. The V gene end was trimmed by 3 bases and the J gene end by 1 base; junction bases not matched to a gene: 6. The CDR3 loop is CASSDPGRDRTDTQYF. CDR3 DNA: TGTGCCAGCAGTGACCCCGGGAGGGACCGCACAGATACGCAGTATTTT.

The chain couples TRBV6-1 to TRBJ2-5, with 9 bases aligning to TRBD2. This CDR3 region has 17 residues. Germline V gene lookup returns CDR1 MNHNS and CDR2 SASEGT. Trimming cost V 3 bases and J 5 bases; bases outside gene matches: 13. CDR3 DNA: TGTGCCAGCAGTGAGGCTGGAGGCGGGGGGGGTTGGGAGACCCAGTACTTC. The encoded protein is CASSEAGGGGGWETQYF.

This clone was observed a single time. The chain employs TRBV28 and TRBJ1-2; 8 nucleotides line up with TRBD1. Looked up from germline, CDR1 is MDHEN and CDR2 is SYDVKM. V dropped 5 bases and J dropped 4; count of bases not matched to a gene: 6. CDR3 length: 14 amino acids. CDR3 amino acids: CASSDRQGPYGYTF. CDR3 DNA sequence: TGTGCCAGCAGTGACAGACAGGGGCCCTATGGCTACACCTTC.

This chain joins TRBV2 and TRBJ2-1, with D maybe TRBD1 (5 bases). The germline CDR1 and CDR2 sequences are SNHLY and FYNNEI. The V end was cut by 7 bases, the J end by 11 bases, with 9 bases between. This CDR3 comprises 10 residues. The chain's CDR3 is CASKDIQQFF. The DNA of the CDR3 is TGTGCCAGCAAGGACATTCAGCAGTTCTTC.

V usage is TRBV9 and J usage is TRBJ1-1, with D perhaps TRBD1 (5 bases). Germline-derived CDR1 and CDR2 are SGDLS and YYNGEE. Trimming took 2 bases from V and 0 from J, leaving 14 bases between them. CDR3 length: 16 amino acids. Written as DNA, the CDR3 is TGTGCCAGCAGCGTTTCCCACGGACACCTGAACACTGAAGCTTTCTTT. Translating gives CASSVSHGHLNTEAFF.

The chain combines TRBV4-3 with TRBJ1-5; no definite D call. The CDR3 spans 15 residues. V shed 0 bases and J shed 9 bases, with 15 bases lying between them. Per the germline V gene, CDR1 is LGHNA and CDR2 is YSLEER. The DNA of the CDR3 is TGCGCCAGCAGCCAAGAGCTGACCGAGCGGGCGCCCCAGCATTTT. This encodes CASSQELTERAPQHF.

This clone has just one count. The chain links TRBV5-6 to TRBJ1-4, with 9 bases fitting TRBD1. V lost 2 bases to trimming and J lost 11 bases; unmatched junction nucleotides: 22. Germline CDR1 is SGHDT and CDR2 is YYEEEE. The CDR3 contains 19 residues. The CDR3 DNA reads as TGTGCCAGCAGCTTCTACCTCGGGGACAGGGCTACTATTCCCGGGAAACTGTTTTTT. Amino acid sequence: CASSFYLGDRATIPGKLFF.

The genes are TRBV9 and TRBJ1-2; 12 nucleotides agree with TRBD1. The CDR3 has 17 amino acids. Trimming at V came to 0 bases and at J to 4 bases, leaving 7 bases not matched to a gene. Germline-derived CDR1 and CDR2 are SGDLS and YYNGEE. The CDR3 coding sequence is TGTGCCAGCAGCGTAGGGGACAGGGGGCGTTCGCTCTATGGCTACACCTTC. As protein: CASSVGDRGRSLYGYTF.

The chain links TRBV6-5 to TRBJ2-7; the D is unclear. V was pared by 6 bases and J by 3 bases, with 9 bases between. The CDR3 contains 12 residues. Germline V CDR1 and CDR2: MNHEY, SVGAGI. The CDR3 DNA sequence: TGTGCCAGCAGGGCTGGAGTCTACGAGCAGTACTTC. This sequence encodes CASRAGVYEQYF.

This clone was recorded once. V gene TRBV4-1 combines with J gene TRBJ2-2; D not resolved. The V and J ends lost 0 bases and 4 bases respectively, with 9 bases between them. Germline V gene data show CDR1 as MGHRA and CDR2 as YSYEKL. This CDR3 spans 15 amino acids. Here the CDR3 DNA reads TGCGCCAGCAGCCAAGATGTCCGGTCCACCGGGGAGCTGTTTTTT. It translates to CASSQDVRSTGELFF.

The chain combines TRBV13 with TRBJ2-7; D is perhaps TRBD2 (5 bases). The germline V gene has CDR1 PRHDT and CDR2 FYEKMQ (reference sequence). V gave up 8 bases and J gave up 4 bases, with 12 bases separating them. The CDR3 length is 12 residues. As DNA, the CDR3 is TGTGCCAGCTCTTCGGGGAGATACGAGCAGTACTTC. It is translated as CASSSGRYEQYF.

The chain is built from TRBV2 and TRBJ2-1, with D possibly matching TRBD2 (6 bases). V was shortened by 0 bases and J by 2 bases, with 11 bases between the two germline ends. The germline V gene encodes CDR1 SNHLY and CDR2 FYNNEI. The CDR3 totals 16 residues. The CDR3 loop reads CASSEAGTGPYNEQFF. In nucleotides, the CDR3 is TGTGCCAGCAGTGAAGCCGGGACTGGACCCTACAATGAGCAGTTCTTC.

CDR3 DNA sequence: TGTGCCAGCAGTGATACGACAGGGTACCTCTACGAGCAGTACTTC. Translating gives CASSDTTGYLYEQYF. The gene calls are TRBV25-1 and TRBJ2-7; 7 bases fit TRBD1. With 3 bases clipped from V and 3 bases from J, the junction kept 8 bases outside the gene matches. There are 15 residues in the CDR3. The germline gives CDR1 MGHDK, CDR2 SYGVNS.

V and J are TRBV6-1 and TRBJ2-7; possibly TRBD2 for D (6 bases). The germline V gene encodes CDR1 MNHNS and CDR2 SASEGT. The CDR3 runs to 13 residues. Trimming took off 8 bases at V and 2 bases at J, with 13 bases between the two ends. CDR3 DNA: TGTGCCAGCGTCGGGACTGAGACCTACGAGCAGTACTTC. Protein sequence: CASVGTETYEQYF.

The CDR3 is CASSATTYTGELFF. The CDR3 DNA follows: TGTGCCAGCAGCGCAACTACCTACACCGGGGAGCTGTTTTTT. This chain links TRBV2 with TRBJ2-2; D gene ambiguous. The CDR3 sequence is 14 residues long. The germline V gene encodes CDR1 SNHLY and CDR2 FYNNEI. Trimming cost V 6 bases and J 3 bases, with 11 bases left between them.

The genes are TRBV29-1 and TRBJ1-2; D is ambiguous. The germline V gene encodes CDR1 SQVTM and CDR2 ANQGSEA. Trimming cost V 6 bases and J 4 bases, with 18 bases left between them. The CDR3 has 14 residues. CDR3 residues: CSVLFGIEAYGYTF. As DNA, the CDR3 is TGCAGCGTCCTTTTCGGGATAGAAGCCTATGGCTACACCTTC.

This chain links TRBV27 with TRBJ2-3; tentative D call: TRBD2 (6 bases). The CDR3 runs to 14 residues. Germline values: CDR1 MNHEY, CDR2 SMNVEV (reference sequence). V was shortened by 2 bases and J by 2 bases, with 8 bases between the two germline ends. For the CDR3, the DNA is TGTGCCAGCAGTTTACGGGGGTCCACAGATACGCAGTATTTT. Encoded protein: CASSLRGSTDTQYF.

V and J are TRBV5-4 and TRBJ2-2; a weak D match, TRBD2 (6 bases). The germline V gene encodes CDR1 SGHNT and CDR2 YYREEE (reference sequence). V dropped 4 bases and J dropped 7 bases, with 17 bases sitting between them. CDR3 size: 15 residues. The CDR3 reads CASSTIGEAVGELFF. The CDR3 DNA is TGTGCCAGCAGCACGATAGGGGAGGCGGTCGGGGAGCTGTTTTTT.